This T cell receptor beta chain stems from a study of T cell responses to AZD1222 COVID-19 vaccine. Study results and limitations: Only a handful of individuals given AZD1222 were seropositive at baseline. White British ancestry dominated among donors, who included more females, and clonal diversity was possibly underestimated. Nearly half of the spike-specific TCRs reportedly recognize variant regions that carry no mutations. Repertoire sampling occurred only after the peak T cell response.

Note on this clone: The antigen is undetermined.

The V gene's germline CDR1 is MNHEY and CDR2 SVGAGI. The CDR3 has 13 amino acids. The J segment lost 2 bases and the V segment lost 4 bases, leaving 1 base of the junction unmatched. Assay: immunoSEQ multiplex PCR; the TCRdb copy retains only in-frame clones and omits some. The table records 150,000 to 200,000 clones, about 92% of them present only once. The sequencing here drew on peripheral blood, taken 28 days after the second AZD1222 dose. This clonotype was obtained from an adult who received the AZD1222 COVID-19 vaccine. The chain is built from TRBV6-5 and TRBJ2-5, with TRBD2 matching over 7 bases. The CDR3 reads CASSWGGQETQYF. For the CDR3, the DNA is TGTGCCAGCAGTTGGGGGGGGCAAGAGACCCAGTACTTC.